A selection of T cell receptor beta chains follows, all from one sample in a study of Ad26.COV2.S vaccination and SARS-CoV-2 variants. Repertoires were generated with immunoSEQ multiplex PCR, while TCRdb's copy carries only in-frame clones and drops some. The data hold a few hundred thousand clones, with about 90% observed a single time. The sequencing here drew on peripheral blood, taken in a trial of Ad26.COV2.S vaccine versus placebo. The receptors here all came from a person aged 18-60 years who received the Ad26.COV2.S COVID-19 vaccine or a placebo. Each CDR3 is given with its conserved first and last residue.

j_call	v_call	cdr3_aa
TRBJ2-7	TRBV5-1	CASSLQAGSPYEQYF
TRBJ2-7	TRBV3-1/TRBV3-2	CASSLGTASDEQYF
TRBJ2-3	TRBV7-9	CASSPGLAGTFTDTQYF
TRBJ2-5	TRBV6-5	CASGMGPKETQYF
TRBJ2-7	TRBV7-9	CASSLWVGHEQYF
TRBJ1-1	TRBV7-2	CASSLARRAGEAFF
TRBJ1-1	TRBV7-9	CASSFGGPEAFF
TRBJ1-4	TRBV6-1	CASSDEKESTNEKLFF
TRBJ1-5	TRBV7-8	CASSPRLGQGGGQPQHF
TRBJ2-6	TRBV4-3	CASSQSPSGANVLTF
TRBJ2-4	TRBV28	CASSLSFPGQINIQYF
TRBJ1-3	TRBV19	CASSDQTGTGNTIYF
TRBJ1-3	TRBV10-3	CAISERDSDSSGNTIYF
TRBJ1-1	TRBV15	CATSPRGVNTEAFF
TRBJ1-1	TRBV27	CASSLFQGMVTEAFF
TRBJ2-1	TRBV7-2	CASSWMDRQLGEQFF
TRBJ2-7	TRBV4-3	CASSQDPGGGYEQYF
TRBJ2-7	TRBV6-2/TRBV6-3	CASSWGSSYEQYF
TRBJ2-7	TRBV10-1	CASSGSGVAHEQYF
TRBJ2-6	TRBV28	CASSPEGTGANVLTF
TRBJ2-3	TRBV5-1	CASSLAADYTDTQYF
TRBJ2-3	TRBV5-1	CASSPAGSSTDTQYF
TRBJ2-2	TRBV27	CASSSTGYTGELFF
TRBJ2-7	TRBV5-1	CASSLAQGLYEQYF
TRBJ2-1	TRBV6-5	CASLRQTYNEQFF
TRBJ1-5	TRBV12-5	CASGLVAGGSNQPQHF
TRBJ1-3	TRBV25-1	CASSAGSSGNTIYF
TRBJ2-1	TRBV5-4	CASSTAVARDNEQFF
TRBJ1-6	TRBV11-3	CASSHQRGAVDNSPLHF
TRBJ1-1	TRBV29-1	CSVDRGVRAFF
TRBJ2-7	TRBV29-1	CSVDQGGHEQYF
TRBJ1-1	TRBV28	CASSLRDTLAFF
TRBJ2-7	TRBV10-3	CAISDPTGKAYEQYF
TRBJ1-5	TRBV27	CASSPTPGTHNQPQHF
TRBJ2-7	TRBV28	CASSLVGNSYEQYF
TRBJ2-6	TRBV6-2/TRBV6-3	CASSPTRPGANVLTF
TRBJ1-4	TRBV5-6	CASSFLTGGGEKLFF
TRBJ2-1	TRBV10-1	CATEPGRGGRGEQFF
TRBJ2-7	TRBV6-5	CASSYADRAPYEQYF
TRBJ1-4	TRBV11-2	CASSLLGQGGEKLFF
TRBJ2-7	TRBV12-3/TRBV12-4	CASSSRGEQYF
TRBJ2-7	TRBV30	CAWTSEAYEQYF